This TCR beta chain came from a study of beta chain features in type 1 diabetes. Study observations and caveats: Patients with Type 1 diabetes showed moderately but significantly shorter TCRB CDR3s in all four CD4+ subsets.

A note on this clone: Its specificity is unknown.

Reverse transcription of all isolated RNA meant that expressed TCRB transcripts were sequenced. The data were produced by immunoSEQ multiplex PCR, yet TCRdb's version contains in-frame clones alone and is incomplete. The table lists 300,000 to 450,000 clones, approximately 12% of them singletons. The V gene's germline CDR1 is SGHTA and CDR2 FQGNSA. This CDR3 contains 13 residues. V shed 8 bases and J shed 0 bases, with 11 bases lying between them. Sequences were obtained from naive CD4+ T cells from blood. The sequence derives from a young woman with type 1 diabetes. The chain couples TRBV7-2 to TRBJ2-7; D is undetermined. CDR3 sequence: CASSRVVSYEQYF. Written as DNA, the CDR3 is TGTGCCAGCTCACGGGTGGTCTCCTACGAGCAGTACTTC.